The 23 T cell receptor beta chains presented below share a single source sample, sequenced in a study of T cell responses to AZD1222 COVID-19 vaccine (dated by TCRdb to about 2021). The time point label, as the study defines it: baseline before first vaccination. Library prep was done by the immunoSEQ multiplex PCR assay. In its TCRdb copy, this immuneACCESS table keeps in-frame sequences only and misses some clones. Where compared with another copy, unresolved V genes explain less than half of these, and the others have no known cause. This sample lists roughly 100,000 clones; roughly 83% were detected once. About 18% of the sample rests with the top ten. Sequences were derived from peripheral blood, sampled on day 0 of AZD1222 vaccination. These receptors were collected from an adult in good health.

J is TRBJ1-2 and V is TRBV6-2 or TRBV6-3; tentatively, D is TRBD1 (5 bases). CDR1 is MNHEY and CDR2 is SVGEGT in the germline V gene. This CDR3 contains 15 residues. The V end lost 0 bases, the J end lost 8 bases, and 16 bases lay between the germline ends. Here the CDR3 DNA reads TGTGCCAGCAGTTACTCGAGAAGCGGAGGGGACGGCTACACCTTC. Its translation is CASSYSRSGGDGYTF.

The chain has TRBV6-8 and TRBJ1-1, with D possibly TRBD1 on 6 matching bases. V was pared by 7 bases and J by 8 bases, with 23 bases between. CDR1 and CDR2 from the germline V gene are MNHGY and SAAAGT. The CDR3 is 15 amino acids. CDR3: CASKFPARGAFEAFF. As DNA, the CDR3 is TGTGCCAGCAAATTTCCTGCACGGGGGGCTTTCGAAGCTTTCTTT.

In DNA, the CDR3 is TGTGCCTTGGGACAGGGGAGCGACTATGGCTACACCTTC. It specifies CALGQGSDYGYTF. The rearrangement links TRBV10-3 to TRBJ1-2; TRBD1 matches 10 bases. The length of the CDR3 is 13 residues. V shed 11 bases, J shed 3 bases, and the junction held 6 bases outside the gene matches. In germline, CDR1 is ENHRY, CDR2 SYGVKD.

The chain couples TRBV5-1 to TRBJ2-3; D is perhaps TRBD1 (6 bases). This CDR3 contains 14 residues. V lost 7 bases and J 2 bases, leaving 14 bases between the germline ends. Germline CDR1 SGHRS, CDR2 YFSETQ. The DNA for the CDR3 is TGCGCCAGCGCCACGGACAGAAACACAGATACGCAGTATTTT. Translation gives CASATDRNTDTQYF.

The chain couples TRBV18 to TRBJ1-5, with 10 positions matching TRBD1. The CDR3 runs to 15 residues. Germline CDR1 and CDR2: KGHSH and LQKENI. The V and J ends lost 6 bases and 6 bases, in that order; junction bases with no gene match: 8. The CDR3 bases are TGTGCCAGCTCTCAGACAGGGGGCGTGGGTCAGCCCCAGCATTTT. Residues: CASSQTGGVGQPQHF.

The chain uses TRBV5-8 and TRBJ2-5, with 7 nucleotides matching TRBD2. This CDR3 comprises 12 residues. V trimming: 7 bases; J trimming: 5 bases; junction bases outside the gene matches: 5. Germline V gene sequence: CDR1 SGHTS, CDR2 YDEGEE. In DNA, the CDR3 is TGTGCCAGCGGGCGGGGGTTGGAGACCCAGTACTTC. Protein product: CASGRGLETQYF.

The chain links TRBV28 to TRBJ1-2, with D perhaps matching TRBD1 (6 bases). The CDR3 consists of 15 residues. The V end was cut by 4 bases, the J end by 6 bases, with 18 bases between. CDR1 MDHEN and CDR2 SYDVKM come from the germline V gene. The CDR3 nucleotides are TGTGCCAGCAGTTCACCGGCCGGGGGCGCTCATGGCTACACCTTC. Its translation is CASSSPAGGAHGYTF.

The V and J genes are TRBV27 and TRBJ2-3; 11 bases fit TRBD2. The ends lost 0 bases at V and 4 bases at J; junction bases unmatched: 9. Germline-derived CDR1 and CDR2 are MNHEY and SMNVEV (reference sequence). The CDR3 is made up of 18 amino acids. The CDR3 spells CASSLSKRLAGSADTQYF. The CDR3 DNA reads TGTGCCAGCAGTTTATCCAAACGACTAGCGGGGAGCGCAGATACGCAGTATTTT.

The chain couples TRBV20-1 to TRBJ1-1, with D possibly being TRBD1 (5 bases). Germline V gene data show CDR1 as DFQATT and CDR2 as SNEGSKA (reference sequence). The CDR3 is made up of 14 amino acids. Trimming took off 3 bases at V and 1 base at J, with 12 bases between the two ends. This CDR3 is CSASRRTQNTEAFF. The CDR3 bases are TGCAGTGCTAGTCGTCGGACACAGAACACTGAAGCTTTCTTT.

This sequence joins TRBV11-2 and TRBJ2-2; D is uncertain. Per germline, CDR1 SGHAT and CDR2 FQNNGV. The CDR3 consists of 13 residues. Between the trimmed V and J ends, which lost 0 bases and 6 bases, there was a span of 5 bases. CDR3 DNA sequence: TGTGCCAGCAGCTTAGAAGGGCCCGGGGAGCTGTTTTTT. This sequence encodes CASSLEGPGELFF.

V is TRBV19 and J is TRBJ1-6; 7 nucleotides align to TRBD1. The V gene end was trimmed by 5 bases and the J gene end by 10 bases; junction bases not matched to a gene: 17. Germline V gene data show CDR1 as LNHDA and CDR2 as SQIVND (reference sequence). This CDR3 has 17 amino acids. The CDR3 DNA follows: TGTGCCAGTAGTTCTCGGACAGGCCCAAATGGAGAATCACCCCTCCACTTT. It is translated as CASSSRTGPNGESPLHF.

The genes are TRBV6-2 or TRBV6-3 and TRBJ2-2, with 13 bases matching TRBD2. Germline V lookup: CDR1 MNHEY, CDR2 SVGEGT. V shed 5 bases, J shed 1 base, and the junction held 7 bases outside the gene matches. This CDR3 is 18 amino acids long. This chain's CDR3 is CASSPLTSGRRNTGELFF. The CDR3 nucleotides read TGTGCCAGCAGTCCACTGACTAGCGGGAGGCGGAACACCGGGGAGCTGTTTTTT.

The rearrangement links TRBV27 to TRBJ1-5; 9 bases fit TRBD1. The CDR3 covers 14 residues. Germline V lookup: CDR1 MNHEY, CDR2 SMNVEV (reference sequence). After removal of 5 bases from V and 9 bases from J, the junction contained 8 bases not matched to a gene. CDR3 sequence reads: CASSPNRGPGPQHF. For the CDR3, the DNA is TGTGCCAGCAGTCCCAACAGGGGGCCCGGGCCCCAGCATTTT.

The V call is TRBV28, the J call TRBJ2-6, with 7 positions matching TRBD1. This CDR3 is 17 amino acids long. After removal of 5 bases from V and 0 bases from J, the junction contained 7 bases not matched to a gene. The germline gives CDR1 MDHEN, CDR2 SYDVKM. CDR3 sequence (DNA): TGTGCCAGCAGTCGAGTGGGACAGAGCTCTGGGGCCAACGTCCTGACTTTC. Protein product: CASSRVGQSSGANVLTF.

The chain combines TRBV5-4 with TRBJ1-1; TRBD1 is a possible D gene (5 bases). This CDR3 is built from 15 residues. The V end lost 3 bases, the J end lost 1 base, and 13 bases lay between the germline ends. Looked up from germline, CDR1 is SGHNT and CDR2 is YYREEE (reference sequence). The CDR3 nucleotides are TGTGCCAGCAGCTCGGAGGGAAGGGGGAACACTGAAGCTTTCTTT. Its translation: CASSSEGRGNTEAFF.

The gene calls are TRBV20-1 and TRBJ1-1; D is possibly TRBD1 (5 bases). This CDR3 region has 10 residues. CDR1 DFQATT and CDR2 SNEGSKA come from the germline V gene (reference sequence). V lost 7 bases to trimming and J lost 11 bases, with 14 bases between them. The CDR3 nucleotides read TGCAGTGTCGAGAGTCGGGGGGCTTTCTTT. This sequence encodes CSVESRGAFF.

The chain recombines TRBV27 with TRBJ2-2; the D is unclear. The CDR3 extends over 16 amino acids. Trimming stripped 3 bases from V and 4 bases from J, with 15 bases between. The germline CDR1 and CDR2 sequences are MNHEY and SMNVEV (reference sequence). The CDR3 DNA is TGTGCCAGCAGTTTGGTATGGGGAAGTAGCACCGGGGAGCTGTTTTTT. Its protein product is CASSLVWGSSTGELFF.

The chain carries TRBV2 and TRBJ2-2, with 7 bases lining up with TRBD1. The V segment lost 6 bases and the J segment 3 bases; nucleotides outside the gene matches: 7. There are 15 residues in the CDR3. Germline V lookup: CDR1 SNHLY, CDR2 FYNNEI. In nucleotides, the CDR3 is TGTGCCAGCAGAGAGACAGGGAGAGACACCGGGGAGCTGTTTTTT. It is translated as CASRETGRDTGELFF.

This clone was seen once. The chain links TRBV11-3 to TRBJ2-3; 14 bases line up with TRBD2. Losses at the gene ends were 4 bases for V and 4 bases for J; bases not matched to a gene: 7. The germline V gene has CDR1 SGHNT and CDR2 YENEEA. The CDR3 extends over 17 amino acids. CDR3 bases: TGTGCCAGCAGCTCCGGGACTAGCGGGAGAAAAGCAGATACGCAGTATTTT. It is translated as CASSSGTSGRKADTQYF.

The rearrangement links TRBV7-2 to TRBJ1-5; D is uncertain. Trimming pared 2 bases from V and 5 bases from J, leaving 7 bases between. This CDR3 is built from 13 residues. CDR1 SGHTA and CDR2 FQGNSA come from the germline V gene. CDR3 residues: CASSLWQDQPQHF. For the CDR3, the DNA is TGTGCCAGCAGCTTATGGCAGGATCAGCCCCAGCATTTT.

This clone was recorded a few times. This chain uses TRBV11-2 with TRBJ2-2; D remains unclear. The V end was cut by 1 base, the J end by 5 bases, with 8 bases between. The CDR3 runs to 14 residues. Germline V gene data show CDR1 as SGHAT and CDR2 as FQNNGV. CDR3 nucleotide sequence: TGTGCCAGCAGCTTAGGCGAAGTGACCGGGGAGCTGTTTTTT. It translates to CASSLGEVTGELFF. The full variable domain, rest sourced from reference TRBV11-2 and TRBJ2-2, is EAGVAQSPRYKIIEKRQSVAFWCNPISGHATLYWYQQILGQGPKLLIQFQNNGVVDDSQLPKDRFSAERLKGVDSTLKIQPAKLEDSAVYLCASSLGEVTGELFFGEGSRLTVL.

The chain links TRBV29-1 to TRBJ1-2; tentatively, D is TRBD1 (6 bases). V lost 0 bases and J lost 8, with 19 bases in between. This CDR3 has 15 residues. From germline, CDR1 is SQVTM and CDR2 ANQGSEA. CDR3 sequence reads: CSVEEPDRTRGGYTF. In DNA, the CDR3 is TGCAGCGTTGAAGAACCCGACAGGACCCGAGGGGGCTACACCTTC. Full variable domain (rest looked up from reference TRBV29-1 and TRBJ1-2): SAVISQKPSRDICQRGTSLTIQCQVDSQVTMMFWYRQQPGQSLTLIATANQGSEATYESGFVIDKFPISRPNLTFSTLTVSNMSPEDSSIYLCSVEEPDRTRGGYTFGSGTRLTVV.

This CDR3 is CASSEQGTPQPQHF. The CDR3 nucleotides read TGTGCCAGCAGTGAGCAGGGCACGCCTCAGCCCCAGCATTTT. The chain employs TRBV2 and TRBJ1-5; D possibly corresponds to TRBD1 (5 bases). Trimming cost V 3 bases and J 6 bases, with 12 bases left between them. This CDR3 has 14 amino acids. CDR1 is SNHLY, CDR2 FYNNEI, per germline.